These 32 T cell receptor beta chains came from one sample sequenced in a study of cytomegalovirus exposure and HLA in healthy donors (dated by TCRdb to 2017 to 2019). To prepare the library, the immunoSEQ multiplex PCR assay was applied. For the multiplex PCR, a mixture combining 60 forward primers for TCR Vbeta segments and 13 reverse primers for TCR Jbeta segments was used. In TCRdb, the immuneACCESS table is reduced to in-frame sequences with V and J assigned. These tables do not hold every clone; where another copy was compared, an unresolved V gene accounts for under half, and the others remain unexplained. The sample yields some 86,000 clones; roughly 77% were counted once. Of the sample, roughly 14% falls within the top ten clones. The material sequenced was PBMCs. These receptors were obtained from a woman between 35 and 50 years old in good health and CMV-seropositive.

This chain connects TRBV28 to TRBJ2-1; possibly TRBD1 for D (6 bases). The CDR3 is 15 residues long. Per the germline V gene, CDR1 is MDHEN and CDR2 is SYDVKM. V lost 9 bases, J lost 7 bases, and 22 bases lay in between. CDR3 DNA: TGTGCCAGTACGAGGGGGTATAGCCTATGGAATGAGCAGTTCTTC. The encoded protein is CASTRGYSLWNEQFF. Looking up the rest from reference TRBV28 and TRBJ2-1 gives the full variable domain: DVKVTQSSRYLVKRTGEKVFLECVQDMDHENMFWYRQDPGLGLRLIYFSYDVKMKEKGDIPEGYSVSREKKERFSLILESASTNQTSMYLCASTRGYSLWNEQFFGPGTRLTVL.

The J gene is TRBJ2-5, the V gene TRBV14; TRBD1 matches at 7 bases. Germline V gives CDR1 SGHDN, CDR2 FVKESK. CDR3 size: 17 residues. Trimming cost V 2 bases and J 1 base; bases outside gene matches: 10. The DNA for the CDR3 is TGTGCCAGCAGCCAAATAACAGGGGCCCTCACCCAAGAGACCCAGTACTTC. This gives the protein CASSQITGALTQETQYF.

V usage is TRBV27 and J usage is TRBJ1-1; 7 bases match TRBD1. In germline, CDR1 is MNHEY, CDR2 SMNVEV (reference sequence). CDR3 length: 16 amino acids. The junction had 11 bases not matched to a gene; V was cut back by 2 bases and J by 5 bases. CDR3 nucleotide sequence: TGTGCCAGCAGTTTAATTTGGGAGACAGGGAATACTGAAGCTTTCTTT. This encodes CASSLIWETGNTEAFF.

This clone was seen only once. This chain joins TRBV6-4 and TRBJ1-1, with D possibly matching TRBD1 (5 bases). Germline-derived CDR1 and CDR2 are MRHNA and SNTAGT. Between the trimmed V and J ends, which lost 7 bases and 12 bases, there was a span of 9 bases. There are 9 residues in the CDR3. CDR3 DNA sequence: TGTGCCAGCATCAAGGGGTCTTTCTTT. The encoded protein is CASIKGSFF.

V usage is TRBV29-1 and J usage is TRBJ1-3, with TRBD1 matching over 7 bases. CDR1 SQVTM and CDR2 ANQGSEA come from the germline V gene. This CDR3 has 13 amino acids. V lost 4 bases to trimming and J lost 4 bases; unmatched junction nucleotides: 4. The DNA for the CDR3 is TGCAGCGTTGGGCGACAGGGAGGAAACACCATATATTTT. Translated: CSVGRQGGNTIYF.

The rearrangement joins TRBV29-1 to TRBJ1-2, with D perhaps matching TRBD1 (5 bases). Trimming shortened V by 5 bases and J by 1 base, and 11 bases separated the two germline ends. Germline V gene data show CDR1 as SQVTM and CDR2 as ANQGSEA. The CDR3 spans 13 residues. The CDR3 bases are TGCAGCGTTCCCAAGGGGATTAACTATGGCTACACCTTC. Protein sequence: CSVPKGINYGYTF.

This clone was counted only a few times. V and J are TRBV28 and TRBJ1-6, with 7 nucleotides matching TRBD1. Germline V CDR1 and CDR2: MDHEN, SYDVKM. CDR3 length: 15 residues. With V trimmed by 4 bases and J by 9 bases, 9 bases remained unmatched. As DNA, the CDR3 is TGTGCCAGCAGTTCAACCGGGACAGCGCTTTCACCCCTCCACTTT. It translates to CASSSTGTALSPLHF.

This clone has a handful of counts. The chain uses TRBV6-5 and TRBJ1-1; D uncertain. Germline CDR1 is MNHEY and CDR2 is SVGAGI. The length of the CDR3 is 15 residues. V lost 6 bases, J lost 1 base, and 15 bases lay in between. CDR3 protein: CASRVGEGGNTEAFF. The CDR3, as DNA: TGTGCCAGCAGGGTCGGAGAGGGCGGGAACACTGAAGCTTTCTTT.

The rearrangement uses TRBV7-9 and TRBJ1-3; unclear D gene. The CDR3 runs to 17 residues. Trimming shortened V by 1 base and J by 4 bases, and 17 bases separated the two germline ends. Germline assignment: CDR1 SEHNR and CDR2 FQNEAQ (reference sequence). The CDR3 reads CASSLGDPGREGNTIYF. The CDR3 coding sequence is TGTGCCAGCAGCTTAGGTGACCCCGGACGGGAGGGAAACACCATATATTTT.

This rearrangement joins TRBV19 to TRBJ1-3; 9 bases are a match to TRBD1. The CDR3 spans 18 residues. Germline CDR1 and CDR2: LNHDA and SQIVND (reference sequence). The junction had 16 bases not matched to a gene; V was cut back by 10 bases and J by 0 bases. The CDR3 spells CATQLRRTGANSGNTIYF. As DNA, the CDR3 is TGTGCCACCCAACTACGTCGGACAGGGGCAAACTCTGGAAACACCATATATTTT.

The table lists this clone with a few counts. V usage is TRBV6-6 and J usage is TRBJ1-1, with D uncertain. The length of the CDR3 is 13 residues. Germline V gene data show CDR1 as MNHNY and CDR2 as SVGAGI (reference sequence). V shed 2 bases and J shed 1 base, with 5 bases lying between them. The CDR3 bases are TGTGCCAGCAGTTACGGCAGGAACACTGAAGCTTTCTTT. Encoded protein: CASSYGRNTEAFF.

Comments on this clone: One end of the junction does not line up with germline, which may come from a read error. V usage is TRBV7-2 and J usage is TRBJ2-7; TRBD1 is a possible D gene (5 bases). The germline CDR1 and CDR2 sequences are SGHTA and FQGNSA. The CDR3 consists of 11 residues. The CDR3 region is CASSGRRTLSF. The CDR3, as DNA: TGTGCCAGCAGCGGCAGACGGACACTTTCCTTC.

This rearrangement joins TRBV18 to TRBJ1-1; a possible D gene is TRBD1 (6 bases). V was pared by 6 bases and J by 1 base, with 18 bases between. The CDR3 length is 16 residues. Germline lookup yields CDR1 KGHSH and CDR2 LQKENI. CDR3 sequence: CASSSGTPNQNTEAFF. In DNA, the CDR3 is TGTGCCAGCTCGTCCGGGACACCGAATCAGAACACTGAAGCTTTCTTT.

The chain couples TRBV19 to TRBJ1-1; D not certain. CDR1 and CDR2 from the germline V gene are LNHDA and SQIVND (reference sequence). Trimming removed 6 bases at V and 1 base at J, with 12 bases between. The CDR3 extends over 14 amino acids. In DNA form, the CDR3 reads TGTGCCAGTAGCCACTCAGGTGGGAACACTGAAGCTTTCTTT. This translates into CASSHSGGNTEAFF.

This clone is a singleton in its sample. V gene TRBV19 combines with J gene TRBJ2-7, with 11 bases fitting TRBD1. The germline V gene has CDR1 LNHDA and CDR2 SQIVND (reference sequence). This CDR3 is built from 15 residues. The ends lost 6 bases at V and 6 bases at J; junction bases unmatched: 10. The CDR3 nucleotides are TGTGCCAGTAGGCCCCCCGGACAGGGGGCTCTCGAGCAGTACTTC. Translating it yields CASRPPGQGALEQYF.

The chain employs TRBV6-5 and TRBJ1-2; 8 nucleotides line up with TRBD1. V lost 6 bases and J lost 4; bases outside the gene matches: 1. The V gene's germline CDR1 is MNHEY and CDR2 SVGAGI. The CDR3 totals 12 residues. CDR3 nucleotides: TGTGCCAGCAGAACAGGGGGCTATGGCTACACCTTC. This sequence encodes CASRTGGYGYTF.

As concerns this clone: Sequence at one end of the junction differs from germline and may be a read error. This chain links TRBV19 with TRBJ2-2, with 7 positions matching TRBD1. The germline V gene has CDR1 LNHDA and CDR2 SQIVND (reference sequence). The length of the CDR3 is 16 residues. The CDR3, as DNA: TGTGCTAGTAAGACGAGGGGACAGCGAAGCACCGGGGAGCTGTTTTTT. Amino acids: CASKTRGQRSTGELFF. The complete variable domain, with remaining parts taken from reference TRBV19 and TRBJ2-2, reads DGGITQSPKYLFRKEGQNVTLSCEQNLNHDAMYWYRQDPGQGLRLIYYSQIVNDFQKGDIAEGYSVSREKKESFPLTVTSAQKNPTAFYLCASKTRGQRSTGELFFGEGSRLTVL.

This rearrangement joins TRBV18 to TRBJ2-4; 7 bases line up with TRBD1. The CDR3 spans 15 residues. Germline V gene lookup returns CDR1 KGHSH and CDR2 LQKENI. V was pared by 3 bases and J by 1 base, with 3 bases of the junction left unmatched. This CDR3 is CASSPKQGAKNIQYF. The CDR3 region has the DNA TGTGCCAGCTCACCCAAACAGGGGGCCAAAAACATTCAGTACTTC.

This clone was recorded a few times. The rearrangement uses TRBV7-9 and TRBJ1-1; 9 nucleotides agree with TRBD1. CDR1 is SEHNR, CDR2 FQNEAQ, per germline (reference sequence). This CDR3 has 15 amino acids. The ends lost 6 bases at V and 1 base at J; junction bases unmatched: 6. CDR3 in DNA: TGTGCCAGCAGGGTCAGGGACAGGGAGAACACTGAAGCTTTCTTT. Amino acids: CASRVRDRENTEAFF.

This clone came up once. This chain joins TRBV6-5 and TRBJ1-2; 9 bases agree with TRBD1. V dropped 10 bases and J dropped 5; count of bases not matched to a gene: 8. The length of the CDR3 is 13 residues. Germline CDR1 reads MNHEY; CDR2 reads SVGAGI. DNA of the CDR3: TGTGCCACCCGGGACAGGGATAGTTATGGCTACACCTTC. Its translation: CATRDRDSYGYTF.

This clone was observed a few times. This sequence joins TRBV29-1 and TRBJ2-7, with 8 bases aligning to TRBD2. The length of the CDR3 is 14 residues. CDR1 and CDR2 (germline): SQVTM, ANQGSEA. As DNA, the CDR3 is TGCAGTGTCAAGACCGGGACTAGTCTTTACGAGCAGTACTTC. Its protein product is CSVKTGTSLYEQYF.

The chain carries TRBV5-1 and TRBJ2-5; D gene unclear. The end of the DNA is better explained by TRBJ2-7, so the J call may be wrong. Germline CDR1 is SGHRS and CDR2 is YFSETQ. The CDR3 runs to 15 residues. The CDR3 is CASSLEASFSYEQYF. Here the CDR3 DNA reads TGCGCCAGCAGCTTGGAAGCCTCGTTCTCCTACGAGCAGTACTTC.

CDR3 sequence (DNA): TGTGCCAGCAAACAGGGGCTCTCTGGAAACACCATATATTTT. The encoded protein is CASKQGLSGNTIYF. The rearrangement links TRBV10-3 to TRBJ1-3; the match to TRBD1 covers 7 bases. J lost 0 bases, V lost 10 bases, and 6 bases had no gene match. The CDR3 is 14 amino acids. Germline CDR1 ENHRY, CDR2 SYGVKD.

V gene TRBV10-2 combines with J gene TRBJ2-1, with TRBD2 matching 12 bases. Germline values: CDR1 WSHSY, CDR2 SAAADI. The ends lost 5 bases at V and 10 bases at J; junction bases unmatched: 3. The CDR3 length is 13 residues. Here the CDR3 DNA reads TGCGCCAGCAGTCTAGGACTAGCGGGGGAGCAGTTCTTC. Translated: CASSLGLAGEQFF.

The gene calls are TRBV4-3 and TRBJ2-5, with TRBD1 matching 9 bases. Germline V gene lookup returns CDR1 LGHNA and CDR2 YSLEER. With V trimmed by 5 bases and J by 5 bases, 15 bases remained unmatched. The CDR3 totals 17 residues. The CDR3 loop is CASSKAPATGGLETQYF. CDR3 DNA sequence: TGCGCCAGCAGCAAAGCCCCCGCCACAGGGGGCTTGGAGACCCAGTACTTC.

A note on this clone: This sample also contains other DNA sequences that code for the same CDR3. The chain uses TRBV19 and TRBJ2-1; D unresolved. V shed 5 bases and J shed 0 bases, with 11 bases lying between them. The CDR3 sequence is 15 residues long. Germline values: CDR1 LNHDA, CDR2 SQIVND (reference sequence). The CDR3 here is CASSQDRSSYNEQFF. The CDR3 nucleotides read TGTGCCAGTAGTCAAGACCGGAGCTCCTACAATGAGCAGTTCTTC. The variable domain in full, with the rest retrieved from reference TRBV19 and TRBJ2-1, is DGGITQSPKYLFRKEGQNVTLSCEQNLNHDAMYWYRQDPGQGLRLIYYSQIVNDFQKGDIAEGYSVSREKKESFPLTVTSAQKNPTAFYLCASSQDRSSYNEQFFGPGTRLTVL.

This clone was picked up one time. The J gene is TRBJ2-7, the V gene TRBV28; tentative D call: TRBD2 (6 bases). The CDR3 covers 18 residues. V gave up 3 bases and J gave up 6 bases, with 27 bases separating them. Germline V lookup: CDR1 MDHEN, CDR2 SYDVKM. CDR3 DNA sequence: TGTGCCAGCAGTTTCTCGTCCTACAGCTCAGCCCTTAGCGGCGAGCAGTACTTC. Amino acids: CASSFSSYSSALSGEQYF.

The chain's CDR3 is CASSWQRTDTQYF. The CDR3 bases are TGTGCCAGCAGTTGGCAGCGGACAGATACGCAGTATTTT. The chain carries TRBV6-5 and TRBJ2-3; D perhaps matches TRBD2 (5 bases). Trimming removed 4 bases at V and 3 bases at J, with 8 bases between. Germline values: CDR1 MNHEY, CDR2 SVGAGI. The CDR3 has 13 residues.

The V call is TRBV5-1, the J call TRBJ2-3; D possibly corresponds to TRBD1 (5 bases). Trimming cost V 0 bases and J 3 bases, with 14 bases left between them. The CDR3 extends over 16 amino acids. Germline CDR1 and CDR2: SGHRS and YFSETQ. DNA of the CDR3: TGCGCCAGCAGCTTGGAGGCACTCAGGGAAACAGATACGCAGTATTTT. It yields the protein CASSLEALRETDTQYF.

The rearrangement uses TRBV15 and TRBJ2-7; 8 bases agree with TRBD1. The CDR3 covers 16 residues. V trimming: 0 bases; J trimming: 3 bases; junction bases outside the gene matches: 7. Germline V lookup: CDR1 LNHNV, CDR2 YYDKDF (reference sequence). CDR3 nucleotide sequence: TGTGCCACCAGCAGAGACCCCGGGACAGGCGGCTACGAGCAGTACTTC. It is translated as CATSRDPGTGGYEQYF.

The chain carries TRBV7-8 and TRBJ1-5; D is undetermined. The V and J ends lost 3 bases and 0 bases respectively, with 9 bases between them. The CDR3 has 15 amino acids. CDR1 and CDR2 from the germline V gene are SGHVS and FQNEAQ. Here the CDR3 reads CASSFSSSSNQPQHF. The DNA of the CDR3 is TGTGCCAGCAGCTTTTCCTCGTCTAGCAATCAGCCCCAGCATTTT.

The CDR3 here is CASSLQGVEGTEAFF. The CDR3 coding sequence is TGTGCCAGCTCACTCCAAGGGGTGGAGGGGACTGAAGCTTTCTTT. J is TRBJ1-1 and V is TRBV18, with D maybe TRBD1 (5 bases). Looked up from germline, CDR1 is KGHSH and CDR2 is LQKENI. This CDR3 spans 15 amino acids. Trimming pared 4 bases from V and 5 bases from J, leaving 17 bases between.